A single sample is the source of the 6 T cell receptor beta chains below, sequenced in a study of cytomegalovirus exposure and HLA in healthy donors. Sequencing was performed with immunoSEQ multiplex PCR; in TCRdb, only in-frame clones are kept and a portion is missing. Of 150,000 to 200,000 clones listed, more than 75% were seen once; the top ten hold roughly 3%. The sample was PBMCs. The receptors originated from a man aged 18 to 29 in good health and CMV-seronegative.

J is TRBJ2-3 and V is TRBV27; perhaps TRBD2 as D (5 bases). Germline-derived CDR1 and CDR2 are MNHEY and SMNVEV (reference sequence). Deletions cut 6 bases from V and 5 bases from J, with 18 bases between. CDR3 size: 15 residues. The CDR3 reads CASSYLRDEGDTQYF. The CDR3 nucleotides read TGTGCCAGCAGCTACCTTAGGGATGAGGGAGATACGCAGTATTTT.

J is TRBJ2-1 and V is TRBV7-6; the D gene is possibly TRBD1 (5 bases). This CDR3 is 14 amino acids long. Germline V lookup: CDR1 SGHVS, CDR2 FNYEAQ. With 5 bases removed from V and 6 bases from J, the gap between germline ends came to 14 bases. This chain's CDR3 is CASSRSETVNEQFF. In DNA, the CDR3 is TGTGCCAGCAGCCGGTCGGAGACAGTCAATGAGCAGTTCTTC.

The J gene is TRBJ2-1, the V gene TRBV28; 9 nucleotides line up with TRBD1. CDR1 and CDR2 from the germline V gene are MDHEN and SYDVKM. V dropped 8 bases and J dropped 8; count of bases not matched to a gene: 13. This CDR3 comprises 15 residues. The CDR3 nucleotides read TGTGCCAGCGACCGTCGGGACAGGGCGGACCATGAGCAGTTCTTC. Translation gives CASDRRDRADHEQFF.

The chain has TRBV28 and TRBJ1-1, with D possibly TRBD1 on 5 matching bases. V lost 2 bases and J lost 1, with 14 bases in between. Germline CDR1 reads MDHEN; CDR2 reads SYDVKM. This CDR3 has 16 residues. Here the CDR3 reads CASSLGSGLGNTEAFF. CDR3 DNA sequence: TGTGCCAGCAGTTTAGGGTCAGGGTTGGGGAACACTGAAGCTTTCTTT. Using reference TRBV28 and TRBJ1-1 for the parts outside the CDR3, the full variable domain is DVKVTQSSRYLVKRTGEKVFLECVQDMDHENMFWYRQDPGLGLRLIYFSYDVKMKEKGDIPEGYSVSREKKERFSLILESASTNQTSMYLCASSLGSGLGNTEAFFGQGTRLTVV.

V gene TRBV18 combines with J gene TRBJ2-6, with TRBD2 matching over 8 bases. The V and J ends lost 4 bases and 0 bases, in that order; junction bases with no gene match: 5. CDR1 KGHSH and CDR2 LQKENI come from the germline V gene. The CDR3 has 17 residues. The CDR3 coding sequence is TGTGCCAGCTCACGGATAGCGGGGACCTCTGGGGCCAACGTCCTGACTTTC. This encodes CASSRIAGTSGANVLTF.

This chain links TRBV2 with TRBJ2-3; TRBD2 matches at 11 bases. The CDR3 is made up of 16 amino acids. V lost 5 bases to trimming and J lost 4 bases; unmatched junction nucleotides: 8. Germline-derived CDR1 and CDR2 are SNHLY and FYNNEI. CDR3 in amino acids: CASSQGLADLPDTQYF. The CDR3 DNA is TGTGCCAGCAGTCAGGGACTAGCGGATCTCCCAGATACGCAGTATTTT.